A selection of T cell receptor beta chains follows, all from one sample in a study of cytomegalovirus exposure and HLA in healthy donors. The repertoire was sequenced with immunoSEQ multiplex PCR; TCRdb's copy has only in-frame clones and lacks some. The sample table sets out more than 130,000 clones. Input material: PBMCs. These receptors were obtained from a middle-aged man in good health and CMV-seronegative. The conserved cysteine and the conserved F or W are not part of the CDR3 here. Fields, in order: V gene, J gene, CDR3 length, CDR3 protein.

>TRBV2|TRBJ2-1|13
ASSGALATYNEQF
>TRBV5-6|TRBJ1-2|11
ASSSYDSYGYT
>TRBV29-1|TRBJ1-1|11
SVAGLANTEAF
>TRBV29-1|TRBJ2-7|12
SVETGLVSSEQY
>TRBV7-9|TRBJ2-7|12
ASSLIPRTYEQY
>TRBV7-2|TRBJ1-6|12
ASSADRANSPLH
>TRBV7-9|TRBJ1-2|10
AGIKQGDGYT
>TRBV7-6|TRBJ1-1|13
ASSSTGGARIEAF
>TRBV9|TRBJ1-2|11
ASSVDENYGYT
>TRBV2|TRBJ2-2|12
AGKADRFIGELF
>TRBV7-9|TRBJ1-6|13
ASSRTPPHNSPLH
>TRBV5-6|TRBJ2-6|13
ASGPGGAGANVLT
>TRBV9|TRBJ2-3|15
ASSVGASGGSIDTQY
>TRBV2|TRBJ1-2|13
ASSEEEGTIYGYT